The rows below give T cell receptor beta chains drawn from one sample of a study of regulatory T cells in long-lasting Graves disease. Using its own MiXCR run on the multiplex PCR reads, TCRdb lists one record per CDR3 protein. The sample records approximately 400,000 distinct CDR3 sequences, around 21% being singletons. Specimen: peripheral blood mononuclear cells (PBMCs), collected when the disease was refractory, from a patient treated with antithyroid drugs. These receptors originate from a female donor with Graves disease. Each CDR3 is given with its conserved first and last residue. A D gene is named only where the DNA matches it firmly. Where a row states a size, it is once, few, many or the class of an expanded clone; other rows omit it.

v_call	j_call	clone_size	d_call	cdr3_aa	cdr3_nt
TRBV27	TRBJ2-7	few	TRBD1	CASSTDREREQYF	TGTGCCAGCAGCACGGACAGGGAAAGGGAGCAGTACTTC
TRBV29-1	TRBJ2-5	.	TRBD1	CSGGAGQGETQYF	TGCAGCGGTGGGGCGGGACAGGGAGAGACCCAGTACTTC
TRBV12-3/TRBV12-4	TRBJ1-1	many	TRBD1	CASSLQGANTEAFF	TGTGCCAGCAGCTTACAGGGGGCGAACACTGAAGCTTTCTTT
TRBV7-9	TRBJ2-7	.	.	CASSPNPHEQYF	TGTGCCAGCAGCCCTAACCCCCACGAGCAGTACTTC
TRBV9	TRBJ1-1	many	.	CASSVLINPADTEAFF	TGTGCCAGCAGCGTCCTCATCAACCCGGCGGACACTGAAGCTTTCTTT
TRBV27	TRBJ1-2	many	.	CASSPGWGSIYYTF	TGTGCCAGCAGTCCTGGCTGGGGTTCTATTTACTACACCTTC
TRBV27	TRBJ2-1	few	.	CASSLSGAQNEQFF	TGTGCCAGCAGTCTCTCGGGGGCCCAAAATGAGCAGTTCTTC
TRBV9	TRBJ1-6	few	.	CASSVGAQTYNSPLHF	TGTGCCAGCAGCGTAGGGGCGCAGACCTATAATTCACCCCTCCACTTT
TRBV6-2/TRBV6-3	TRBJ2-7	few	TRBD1	CASSYGARGRSPSYEQYF	TGTGCCAGCAGTTACGGGGCGAGGGGGCGTAGCCCCTCCTACGAGCAGTACTTC
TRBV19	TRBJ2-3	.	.	CASSTRVRDTQYF	TGTGCCAGTAGTACCAGGGTCCGAGATACGCAGTATTTT
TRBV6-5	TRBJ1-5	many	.	CASSYGVENQPQHF	TGTGCCAGCAGTTATGGTGTAGAAAATCAGCCCCAGCATTTT
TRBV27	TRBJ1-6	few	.	CASSFDRLNSPLHF	TGTGCCAGCAGCTTCGACAGATTAAATTCACCCCTCCACTTT
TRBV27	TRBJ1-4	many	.	CASSPDRAWAEKLFF	TGTGCCAGCAGCCCCGATCGGGCCTGGGCCGAAAAACTGTTTTTT
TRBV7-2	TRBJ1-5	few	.	CAFGGSNQPQHF	TGTGCCTTTGGTGGTAGCAATCAGCCCCAGCATTTT
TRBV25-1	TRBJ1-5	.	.	CASSEWGLNQPQHF	TGTGCCAGCAGTGAATGGGGACTCAATCAGCCCCAGCATTTT
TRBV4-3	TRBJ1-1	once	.	CASSQESVNTEAFF	TGCGCCAGCAGCCAAGAATCGGTGAACACTGAAGCTTTCTTT
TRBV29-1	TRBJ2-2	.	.	CVGVPEGTGELFF	TGCGTCGGGGTCCCCGAGGGCACCGGGGAGCTGTTTTTT
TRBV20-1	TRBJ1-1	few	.	CSARDIINQSPNTEAFF	TGCAGTGCTAGAGATATAATTAACCAGAGCCCGAACACTGAAGCTTTCTTT
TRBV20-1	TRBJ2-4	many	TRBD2	CSAPGVSGRAENIQYF	TGCAGTGCTCCAGGAGTAAGCGGGAGGGCCGAAAACATTCAGTACTTC
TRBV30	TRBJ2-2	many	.	CACWERPGELFF	TGTGCCTGCTGGGAGAGACCCGGGGAGCTGTTTTTT
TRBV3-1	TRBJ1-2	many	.	CASSHGGVIYGYTF	TGTGCCAGCAGCCACGGCGGGGTAATCTATGGCTACACCTTC
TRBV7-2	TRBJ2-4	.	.	CASSPAVGAVIQYF	TGTGCCAGCAGCCCAGCGGTGGGGGCGGTCATTCAGTACTTC
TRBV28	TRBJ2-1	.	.	CASRLSGFAHYNEQFF	TGTGCCAGCAGATTATCAGGCTTTGCACACTACAATGAGCAGTTCTTC
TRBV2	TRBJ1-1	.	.	CASSLEKNTEAFF	TGTGCCAGCAGTCTGGAGAAGAACACTGAAGCTTTCTTT
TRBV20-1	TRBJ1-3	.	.	CSAGPRADWISGNTIYF	TGCAGTGCTGGACCTCGGGCGGATTGGATCTCTGGAAACACCATATATTTT
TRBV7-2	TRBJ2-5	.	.	CASSSQQGEGTQYF	TGTGCCAGCAGCTCTCAACAGGGGGAGGGGACCCAGTACTTC
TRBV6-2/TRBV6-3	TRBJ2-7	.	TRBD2	CASSYSGTTREQYF	TGTGCCAGCAGTTACTCCGGGACTACCCGCGAGCAGTACTTC
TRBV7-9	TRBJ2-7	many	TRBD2	CASSGRREGAYEQYF	TGTGCCAGCAGCGGACGGCGGGAGGGGGCATACGAGCAGTACTTC
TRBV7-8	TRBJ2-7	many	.	CASSLAVGTENEQYF	TGTGCCAGCAGCTTGGCCGTAGGTACGGAGAACGAGCAGTACTTC
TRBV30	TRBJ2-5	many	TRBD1	CAWSVLRGLETQYF	TGTGCCTGGAGTGTACTTAGGGGGCTAGAGACCCAGTACTTC
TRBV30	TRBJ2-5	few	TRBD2	CAWSHLAGDFRRQETQYF	TGTGCCTGGAGTCACCTAGCGGGAGATTTTAGGAGACAAGAGACCCAGTACTTC
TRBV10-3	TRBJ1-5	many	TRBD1	CAISESATGVGQPQHF	TGTGCCATCAGTGAGTCGGCGACAGGGGTCGGTCAGCCCCAGCATTTT
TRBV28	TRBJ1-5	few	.	CASSLGHNQPQHF	TGTGCCAGCAGTTTAGGACACAATCAGCCCCAGCATTTT
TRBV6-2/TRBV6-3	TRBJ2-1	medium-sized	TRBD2	CASSYGTSGLPDPYNEQFF	TGTGCCAGCAGTTACGGAACTAGCGGCCTCCCCGACCCTTACAATGAGCAGTTCTTC
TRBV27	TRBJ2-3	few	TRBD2	CASSLTRGSTDTQYF	TGTGCCAGCAGTTTAACGCGGGGGAGCACAGATACGCAGTATTTT
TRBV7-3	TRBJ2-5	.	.	CASLKWYQETQYF	TGTGCCAGCCTCAAGTGGTACCAAGAGACCCAGTACTTC
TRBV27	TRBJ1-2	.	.	CASSLLGTANYGYTF	TGTGCCAGCAGTTTATTGGGGACCGCCAACTATGGCTACACCTTC
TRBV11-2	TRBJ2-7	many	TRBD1	CASSRTGQGYEQYF	TGTGCCAGCAGCCGGACGGGACAGGGGTACGAGCAGTACTTC
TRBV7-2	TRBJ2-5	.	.	CASSFGTGKAQYF	TGTGCCAGCAGCTTCGGGACCGGGAAGGCCCAGTACTTC
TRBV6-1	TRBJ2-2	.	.	CASRQANTGELFF	TGTGCCAGCAGACAGGCAAACACCGGGGAGCTGTTTTTT
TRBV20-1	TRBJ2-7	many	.	CSAMGSRSYEQYF	TGCAGTGCTATGGGGTCTCGCTCCTACGAGCAGTACTTC
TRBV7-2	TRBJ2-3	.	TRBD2	CASSNEADPGLSYTDTQYF	TGTGCCAGCAGCAACGAGGCAGACCCGGGACTATCTTACACAGATACGCAGTATTTT